The rows below give T cell receptor beta chains drawn from one sample of a study of blood T cell repertoires in COVID-19. Clones were sequenced by immunoSEQ multiplex PCR, and TCRdb holds only the in-frame ones, with some missing. The sample holds about 140,000 clones, about four fifths seen once. The sample comprised peripheral blood. Every receptor here comes from a man aged 80 or over with acute or convalescent COVID-19. Each CDR3 is given without its conserved first and last residue. Each record gives: V gene, CDR3 protein.

TRBV30,AWSVLTGSTGELF
TRBV7-9,ASSLVPGQGLGAYGYT
TRBV6-1,ASSGGQLRFTDTQY
TRBV5-4,ASSLVRTGELF
TRBV5-4,ASSLGGQGEKLF
TRBV21-1,ASSKVTEGGESYEQY
TRBV9,ASSVGSQGHEKLF
TRBV4-2,ASSQDEGASYGYT
TRBV4-3,ASSQDGRGAGELF
TRBV30,AWSEVRYGYT
TRBV11-3,ASSLGQGSMNTEAF
TRBV5-4,ASNNGGTGANVLT
TRBV7-2,ASTLWGSGNTIY
TRBV6-1,ASSEGSISGNTIY
TRBV5-1,ASSPNAGGDTQY
TRBV25-1,ASEDRGSTDTQY
TRBV5-1,ASSLGDGGTEAF
TRBV6-1,ASSETRGNEQF
TRBV9,ASSPRLAGAYEQY
TRBV28,ASKAGTANTGELF
TRBV4-1,ASSQNPPRTQY
TRBV7-9,ASSLATDTDTQY
TRBV11-2,ASSLVGGNTEAF
TRBV10-3,ATRGEGNQPQH
TRBV6-5,ASSSLFTDTQY
TRBV6-5,ASSRSGQRPYEQY
TRBV7-9,ASRPPGQETQY
TRBV5-6,ASSLYTSEQF
TRBV5-1,ASSGDRGGYNEQF
TRBV3-1/TRBV3-2,ASSQGAGTEAF
TRBV21-1,ASSNPTGSPDYGYT
TRBV3-1/TRBV3-2,ASTIKGLEETQY
TRBV20-1,SASSGTGSYEQY
TRBV7-9,ASSSNGGREAF
TRBV19,ASSIRTGQSEAF
TRBV28,ASRRGQSYEQY
TRBV6-5,ASRRDSQETQY
TRBV27,ASSLLMADEQF
TRBV7-9,ASSFGAGTPTYEQY
TRBV7-5,ARRFSMETGELF
TRBV7-2,ASSFSGGTGELF
TRBV7-3,ASSLRPGITGNEQF
TRBV27,ASSRNRDIYGYT
TRBV6-5,ASRRPGNTEAF
TRBV19,ASSIDGGGVSIQPQH
TRBV20-1,SAKGGSSQY
TRBV3-1/TRBV3-2,ASSQLDRGTGYT
TRBV3-1/TRBV3-2,ASSQVGGHRGTQY
TRBV29-1,SVGLLAGGSFFFDTQY
TRBV20-1,SASLRGTYNEQF
TRBV5-6,ATGRGPGETQY
TRBV7-2,ASSLGRLAGTDTQY
TRBV2,ASSVLQGRADTQY
TRBV29-1,SAAAVAGSDTQY
TRBV28,ASSFDRGPSYEQY
TRBV6-1,ASSESGLSRTGEQY
TRBV6-5,ATLKHGVEAF
TRBV7-9,ASSFPSGYEQY
TRBV5-1,ASSWGLGTDTQY